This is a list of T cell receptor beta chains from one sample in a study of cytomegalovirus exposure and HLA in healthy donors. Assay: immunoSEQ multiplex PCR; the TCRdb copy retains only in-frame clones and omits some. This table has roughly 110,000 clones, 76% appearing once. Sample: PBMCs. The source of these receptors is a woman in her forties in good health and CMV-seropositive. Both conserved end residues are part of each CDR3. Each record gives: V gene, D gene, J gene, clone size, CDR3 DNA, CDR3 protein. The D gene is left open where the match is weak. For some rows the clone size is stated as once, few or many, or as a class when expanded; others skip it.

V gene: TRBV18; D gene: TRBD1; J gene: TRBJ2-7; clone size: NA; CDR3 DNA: TGTGCCAGCTCCCCCGACAGGGACGAGCAGTACTTC; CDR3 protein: CASSPDRDEQYF
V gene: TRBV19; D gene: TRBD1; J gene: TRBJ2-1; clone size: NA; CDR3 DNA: TGTGCCAGTAGTAGGGGACAGGGGAGGAATGAGCAGTTCTTC; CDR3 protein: CASSRGQGRNEQFF
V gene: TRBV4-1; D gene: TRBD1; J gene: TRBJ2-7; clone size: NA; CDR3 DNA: TGCGCCAGCAGCCAACCGGGACAGTCCTACGAGCAGTACTTC; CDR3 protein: CASSQPGQSYEQYF
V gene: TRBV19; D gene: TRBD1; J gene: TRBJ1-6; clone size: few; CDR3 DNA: TGTGCCAGTAGTCCATACGACAGGGTCTATTCACCCCTCCACTTT; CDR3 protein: CASSPYDRVYSPLHF
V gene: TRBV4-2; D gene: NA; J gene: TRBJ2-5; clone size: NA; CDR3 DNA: TGTGCCAGCAGCCAAGGCCCCAGGGTCATAGCGGCCCAGTACTTC; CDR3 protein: CASSQGPRVIAAQYF
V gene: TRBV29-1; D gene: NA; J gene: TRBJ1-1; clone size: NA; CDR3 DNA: TGCAGCGTTTTCCACAGGGCGGACACTGAAGCTTTCTTT; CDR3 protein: CSVFHRADTEAFF
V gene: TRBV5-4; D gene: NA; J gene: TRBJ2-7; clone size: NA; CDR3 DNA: TGTGCCAGCAGCCCTAAGGAGGAATACGAGCAGTACTTC; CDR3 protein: CASSPKEEYEQYF
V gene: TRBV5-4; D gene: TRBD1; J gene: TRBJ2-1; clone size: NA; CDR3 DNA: TGTGCCAGCAGTTTCGGACAGGCGAAATACAATGAGCAGTTCTTC; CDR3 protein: CASSFGQAKYNEQFF
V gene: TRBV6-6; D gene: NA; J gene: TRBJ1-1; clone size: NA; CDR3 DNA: TGTGCCAGCAGTTACCAGGGTAGGGACACTGAAGCTTTCTTT; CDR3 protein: CASSYQGRDTEAFF
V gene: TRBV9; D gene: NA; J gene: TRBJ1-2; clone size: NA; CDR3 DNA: TGTGCCAGCAGCGCAGAACAGGCACCCACGGAAGGTGGCTACACCTTC; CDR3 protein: CASSAEQAPTEGGYTF
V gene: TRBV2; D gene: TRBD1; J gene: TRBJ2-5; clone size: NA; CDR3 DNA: TGTGCCAGCAGTGACCGGGACAGGGGGCCGGTGACCCAGTACTTC; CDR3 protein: CASSDRDRGPVTQYF
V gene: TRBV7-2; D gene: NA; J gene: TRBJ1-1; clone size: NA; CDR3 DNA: TGTGCCAGCAGCTTGGGAGGGAGTGGTGAAGCTTTCTTT; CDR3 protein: CASSLGGSGEAFF
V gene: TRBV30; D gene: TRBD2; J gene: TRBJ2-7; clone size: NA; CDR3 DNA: TGTGCCTGGAGTGAGGGAGCGGGGATTTCCTACGAGCAGTACTTC; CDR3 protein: CAWSEGAGISYEQYF
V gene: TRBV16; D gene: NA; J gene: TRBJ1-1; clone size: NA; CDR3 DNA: TGTGCCAGCAGCCAACCATACACTGAAGCTTTCTTT; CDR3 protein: CASSQPYTEAFF